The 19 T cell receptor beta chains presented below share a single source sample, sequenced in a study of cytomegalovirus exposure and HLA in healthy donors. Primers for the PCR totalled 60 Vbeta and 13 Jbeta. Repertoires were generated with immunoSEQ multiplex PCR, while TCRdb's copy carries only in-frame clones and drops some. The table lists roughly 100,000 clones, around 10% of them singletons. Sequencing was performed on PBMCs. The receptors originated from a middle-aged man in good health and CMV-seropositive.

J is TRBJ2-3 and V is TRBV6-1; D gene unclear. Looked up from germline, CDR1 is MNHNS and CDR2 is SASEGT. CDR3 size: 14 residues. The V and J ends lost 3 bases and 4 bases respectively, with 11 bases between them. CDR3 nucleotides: TGTGCCAGCAGTGAGTCGCGTCTCTCAGATACGCAGTATTTT. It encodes CASSESRLSDTQYF.

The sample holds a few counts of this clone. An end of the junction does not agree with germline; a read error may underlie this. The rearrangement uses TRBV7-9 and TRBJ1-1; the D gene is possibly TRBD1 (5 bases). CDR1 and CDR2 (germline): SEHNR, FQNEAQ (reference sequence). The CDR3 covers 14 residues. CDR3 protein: CASSLAAGWDEAFF. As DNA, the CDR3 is TGTGCCAGCAGTTTAGCGGCAGGGTGGGATGAAGCTTTCTTT.

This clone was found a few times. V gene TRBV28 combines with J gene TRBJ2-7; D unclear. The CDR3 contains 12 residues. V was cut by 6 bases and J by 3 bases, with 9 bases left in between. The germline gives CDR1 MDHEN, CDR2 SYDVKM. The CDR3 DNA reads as TGTGCCAGCAGATTAAATCTCTACGAGCAGTACTTC. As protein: CASRLNLYEQYF.

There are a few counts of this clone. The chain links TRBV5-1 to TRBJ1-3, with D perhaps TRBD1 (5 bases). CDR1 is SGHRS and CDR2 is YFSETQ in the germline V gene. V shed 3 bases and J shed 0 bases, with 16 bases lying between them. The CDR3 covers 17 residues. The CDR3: CASSSGFSQRSGNTIYF. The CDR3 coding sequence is TGCGCCAGCAGCTCAGGGTTTTCCCAACGCTCTGGAAACACCATATATTTT.

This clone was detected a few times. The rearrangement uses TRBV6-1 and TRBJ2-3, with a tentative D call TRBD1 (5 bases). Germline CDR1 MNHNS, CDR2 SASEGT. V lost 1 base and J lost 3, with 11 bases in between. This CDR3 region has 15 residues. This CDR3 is CASSEGGHRTDTQYF. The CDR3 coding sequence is TGTGCCAGCAGTGAAGGCGGACACCGAACAGATACGCAGTATTTT.

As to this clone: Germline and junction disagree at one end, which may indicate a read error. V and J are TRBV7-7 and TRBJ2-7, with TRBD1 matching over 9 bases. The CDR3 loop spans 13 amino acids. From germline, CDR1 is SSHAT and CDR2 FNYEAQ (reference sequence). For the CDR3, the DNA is TGTGCTAGCAGCTTAGACAGGGGGGACGAGCAGTACTTC. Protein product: CASSLDRGDEQYF.

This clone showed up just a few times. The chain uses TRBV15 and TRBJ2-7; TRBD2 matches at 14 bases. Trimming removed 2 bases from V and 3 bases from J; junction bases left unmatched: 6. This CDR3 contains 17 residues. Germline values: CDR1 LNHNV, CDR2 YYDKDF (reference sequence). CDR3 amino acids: CATSRMGTSGSSYEQYF. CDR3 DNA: TGTGCCACCAGCAGAATGGGGACTAGCGGGAGTAGCTACGAGCAGTACTTC.

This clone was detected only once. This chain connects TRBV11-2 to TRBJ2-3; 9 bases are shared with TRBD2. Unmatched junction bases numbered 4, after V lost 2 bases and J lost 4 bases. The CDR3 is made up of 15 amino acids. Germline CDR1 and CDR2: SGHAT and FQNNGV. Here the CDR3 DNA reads TGTGCCAGCAGCTTAATGCGGGAGGGGGCAGATACGCAGTATTTT. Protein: CASSLMREGADTQYF.

The CDR3 nucleotides are TGTGCCAGCAGTTTCGGTCTAGCTGGCTGGAATGAGCAGTTCTTC. Translation gives CASSFGLAGWNEQFF. V and J are TRBV27 and TRBJ2-1; tentative D call: TRBD2 (5 bases). Trimming cost V 3 bases and J 7 bases, with 16 bases left between them. This CDR3 has 15 residues. Germline V gene data show CDR1 as MNHEY and CDR2 as SMNVEV (reference sequence).

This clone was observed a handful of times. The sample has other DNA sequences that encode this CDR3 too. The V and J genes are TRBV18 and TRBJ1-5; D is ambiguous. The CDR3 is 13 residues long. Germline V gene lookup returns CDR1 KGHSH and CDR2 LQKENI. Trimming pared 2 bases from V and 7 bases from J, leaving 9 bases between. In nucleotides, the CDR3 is TGTGCCAGCTCACCAGGGAGGAACCAGCCCCAGCATTTT. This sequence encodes CASSPGRNQPQHF.

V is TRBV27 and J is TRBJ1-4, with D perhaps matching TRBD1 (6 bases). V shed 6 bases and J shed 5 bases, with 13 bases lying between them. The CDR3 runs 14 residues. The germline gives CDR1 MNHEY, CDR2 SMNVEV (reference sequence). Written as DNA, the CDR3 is TGTGCCAGCAGCCCACAGGGACCGAATGAAAAACTGTTTTTT. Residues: CASSPQGPNEKLFF.

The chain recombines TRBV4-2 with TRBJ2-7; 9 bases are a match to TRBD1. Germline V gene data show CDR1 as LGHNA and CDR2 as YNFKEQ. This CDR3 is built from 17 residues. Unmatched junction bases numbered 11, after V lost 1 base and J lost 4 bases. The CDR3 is CASSQGHSDRGGYEQYF. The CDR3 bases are TGTGCCAGCAGCCAAGGGCATTCGGACAGGGGAGGGTACGAGCAGTACTTC.

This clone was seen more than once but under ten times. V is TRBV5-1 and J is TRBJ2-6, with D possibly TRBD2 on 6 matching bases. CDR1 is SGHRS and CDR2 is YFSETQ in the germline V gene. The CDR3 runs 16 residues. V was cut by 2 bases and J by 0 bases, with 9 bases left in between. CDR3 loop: CASSFGGTSGANVLTF. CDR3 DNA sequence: TGCGCCAGCAGCTTCGGGGGAACCTCTGGGGCCAACGTCCTGACTTTC. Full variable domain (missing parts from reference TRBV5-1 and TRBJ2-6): KAGVTQTPRYLIKTRGQQVTLSCSPISGHRSVSWYQQTPGQGLQFLFEYFSETQRNKGNFPGRFSGRQFSNSRSEMNVSTLELGDSALYLCASSFGGTSGANVLTFGAGSRLTVL.

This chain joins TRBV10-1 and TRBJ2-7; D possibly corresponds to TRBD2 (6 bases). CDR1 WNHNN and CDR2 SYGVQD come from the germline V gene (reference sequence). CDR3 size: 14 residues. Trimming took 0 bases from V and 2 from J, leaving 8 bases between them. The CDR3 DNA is TGCGCCAGCAGTGAGTCGACTAGTCCCTACGAGCAGTACTTC. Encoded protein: CASSESTSPYEQYF.

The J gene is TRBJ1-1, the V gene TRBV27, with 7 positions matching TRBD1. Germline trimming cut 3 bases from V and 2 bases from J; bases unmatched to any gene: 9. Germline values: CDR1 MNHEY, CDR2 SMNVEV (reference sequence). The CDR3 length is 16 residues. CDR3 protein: CASSFAPAGGNTEAFF. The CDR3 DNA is TGTGCCAGCAGTTTCGCCCCCGCAGGGGGAAACACTGAAGCTTTCTTT.

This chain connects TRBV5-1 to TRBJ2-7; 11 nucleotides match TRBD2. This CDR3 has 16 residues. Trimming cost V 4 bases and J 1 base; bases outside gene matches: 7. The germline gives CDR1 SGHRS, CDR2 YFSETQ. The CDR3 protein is CASSTVAGGPSYEQYF. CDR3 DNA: TGCGCCAGCAGCACGGTAGCGGGAGGGCCTTCCTACGAGCAGTACTTC.

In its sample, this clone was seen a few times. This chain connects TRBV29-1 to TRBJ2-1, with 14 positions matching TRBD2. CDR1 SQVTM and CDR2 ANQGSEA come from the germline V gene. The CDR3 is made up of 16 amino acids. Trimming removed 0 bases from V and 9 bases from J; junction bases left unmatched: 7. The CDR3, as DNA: TGCAGCGTTGAAGAGTGGGGACTAGCGGGAGCTAGTGAGCAGTTCTTC. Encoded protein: CSVEEWGLAGASEQFF.

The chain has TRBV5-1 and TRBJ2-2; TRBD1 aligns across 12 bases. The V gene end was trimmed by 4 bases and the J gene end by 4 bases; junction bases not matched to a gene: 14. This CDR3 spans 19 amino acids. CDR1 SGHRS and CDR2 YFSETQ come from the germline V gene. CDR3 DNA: TGCGCCAGCAGCATAGGGACAGGGGGCTCACTATCTGGCACCGGGGAGCTGTTTTTT. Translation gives CASSIGTGGSLSGTGELFF. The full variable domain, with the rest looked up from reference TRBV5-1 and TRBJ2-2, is KAGVTQTPRYLIKTRGQQVTLSCSPISGHRSVSWYQQTPGQGLQFLFEYFSETQRNKGNFPGRFSGRQFSNSRSEMNVSTLELGDSALYLCASSIGTGGSLSGTGELFFGEGSRLTVL.

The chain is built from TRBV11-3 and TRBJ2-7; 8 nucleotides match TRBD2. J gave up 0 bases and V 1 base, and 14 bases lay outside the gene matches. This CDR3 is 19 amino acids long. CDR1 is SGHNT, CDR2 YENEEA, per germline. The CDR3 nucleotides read TGTGCCAGCAGCTTAGGGTCGTTCCTAGCGGGCCTATACTCCTACGAGCAGTACTTC. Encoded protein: CASSLGSFLAGLYSYEQYF.